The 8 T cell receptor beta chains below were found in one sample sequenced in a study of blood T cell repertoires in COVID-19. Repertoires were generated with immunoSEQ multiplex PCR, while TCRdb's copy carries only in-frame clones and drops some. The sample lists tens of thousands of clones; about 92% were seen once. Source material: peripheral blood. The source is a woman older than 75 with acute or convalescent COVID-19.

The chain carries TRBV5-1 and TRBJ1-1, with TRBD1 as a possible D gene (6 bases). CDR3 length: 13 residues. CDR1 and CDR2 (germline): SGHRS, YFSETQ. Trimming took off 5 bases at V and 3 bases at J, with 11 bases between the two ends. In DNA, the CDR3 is TGCGCCAGCAGGCCCTACAGGGACACTGAAGCTTTCTTT. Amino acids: CASRPYRDTEAFF. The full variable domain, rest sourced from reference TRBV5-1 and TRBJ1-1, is KAGVTQTPRYLIKTRGQQVTLSCSPISGHRSVSWYQQTPGQGLQFLFEYFSETQRNKGNFPGRFSGRQFSNSRSEMNVSTLELGDSALYLCASRPYRDTEAFFGQGTRLTVV.

The CDR3 reads CASSPGLYNSPLHF. In nucleotides, the CDR3 is TGTGCCAGCAGCCCGGGACTGTATAATTCACCCCTCCACTTT. V gene TRBV2 combines with J gene TRBJ1-6; D is possibly TRBD1 (5 bases). Germline loops: CDR1 SNHLY, CDR2 FYNNEI. The CDR3 extends over 14 amino acids. The V and J ends lost 6 bases and 4 bases respectively, with 10 bases between them.

The CDR3 nucleotides read TGCAGCGTTGGTATTACAGGGGTGGAGACCCAGTACTTC. It codes for CSVGITGVETQYF. J is TRBJ2-5 and V is TRBV29-1; TRBD1 matches at 7 bases. The CDR3 consists of 13 residues. The V segment lost 4 bases and the J segment 5 bases; nucleotides outside the gene matches: 7. The V gene's germline CDR1 is SQVTM and CDR2 ANQGSEA. The whole variable domain, remainder taken from reference TRBV29-1 and TRBJ2-5, is SAVISQKPSRDICQRGTSLTIQCQVDSQVTMMFWYRQQPGQSLTLIATANQGSEATYESGFVIDKFPISRPNLTFSTLTVSNMSPEDSSIYLCSVGITGVETQYFGPGTRLLVL.

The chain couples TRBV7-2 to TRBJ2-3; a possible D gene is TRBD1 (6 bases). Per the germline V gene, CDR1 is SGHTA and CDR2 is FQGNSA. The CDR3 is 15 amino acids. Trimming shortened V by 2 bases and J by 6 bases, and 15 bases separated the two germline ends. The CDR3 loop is CASSLLWGPGDTQYF. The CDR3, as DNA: TGTGCCAGCAGCTTATTGTGGGGGCCGGGGGATACGCAGTATTTT.

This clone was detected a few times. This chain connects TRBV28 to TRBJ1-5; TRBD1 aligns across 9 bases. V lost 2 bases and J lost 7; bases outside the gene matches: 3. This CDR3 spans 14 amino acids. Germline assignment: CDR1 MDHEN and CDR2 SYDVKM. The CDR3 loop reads CASSLTGGRQPQHF. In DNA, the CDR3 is TGTGCCAGCAGTTTAACAGGGGGCAGGCAGCCCCAGCATTTT. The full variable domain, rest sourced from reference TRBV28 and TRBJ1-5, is DVKVTQSSRYLVKRTGEKVFLECVQDMDHENMFWYRQDPGLGLRLIYFSYDVKMKEKGDIPEGYSVSREKKERFSLILESASTNQTSMYLCASSLTGGRQPQHFGDGTRLSIL.

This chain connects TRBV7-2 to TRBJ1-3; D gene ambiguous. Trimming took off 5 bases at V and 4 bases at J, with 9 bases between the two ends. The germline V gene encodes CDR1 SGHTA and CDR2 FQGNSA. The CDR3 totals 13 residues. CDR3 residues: CASSPTRGNTIYF. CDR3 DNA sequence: TGTGCCAGCAGCCCTACCAGGGGAAACACCATATATTTT.

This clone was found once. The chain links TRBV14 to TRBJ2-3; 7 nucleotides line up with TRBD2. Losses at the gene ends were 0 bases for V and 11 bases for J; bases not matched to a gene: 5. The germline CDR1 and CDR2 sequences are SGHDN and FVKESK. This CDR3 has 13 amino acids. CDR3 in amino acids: CASSQEGGRQQYF. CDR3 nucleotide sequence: TGTGCCAGCAGCCAAGAGGGAGGGCGACAGCAGTATTTT.

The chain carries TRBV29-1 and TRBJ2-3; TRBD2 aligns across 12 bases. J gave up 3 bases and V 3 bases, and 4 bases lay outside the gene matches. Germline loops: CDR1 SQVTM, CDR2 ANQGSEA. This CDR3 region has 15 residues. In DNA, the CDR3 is TGCAGCGTTGATGACCTAGCGGGGGGGACAGATACGCAGTATTTT. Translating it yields CSVDDLAGGTDTQYF.